Listed here are 19 T cell receptor beta chains from one sample, sequenced in a study of T cell responses to AZD1222 COVID-19 vaccine. The repertoire was sequenced with immunoSEQ multiplex PCR; TCRdb's copy has only in-frame clones and lacks some. The sample consists of 200,000 to 300,000 clones, about 92% of them appearing once. The specimen was peripheral blood, collected on day 0 of AZD1222 vaccination. Receptors were obtained from an adult in good health.

The chain recombines TRBV20-1 with TRBJ2-7; D might be TRBD2 (5 bases). The CDR3 is 11 residues long. V gave up 7 bases and J gave up 9 bases, with 16 bases separating them. Germline lookup yields CDR1 DFQATT and CDR2 SNEGSKA (reference sequence). The CDR3 region is CSGTGRSGQYF. The CDR3 bases are TGCAGTGGGACGGGAAGGTCCGGGCAGTACTTC.

The gene calls are TRBV27 and TRBJ2-5; no definite D call. The germline CDR1 and CDR2 sequences are MNHEY and SMNVEV (reference sequence). The V and J ends lost 5 bases and 1 base respectively, with 14 bases between them. The CDR3 totals 15 residues. CDR3 DNA sequence: TGTGCCAGCAGTAAGCGTTCAGTGGGCCAAGAGACCCAGTACTTC. Amino acids: CASSKRSVGQETQYF.

The chain carries TRBV2 and TRBJ1-1, with D possibly matching TRBD1 (6 bases). From germline, CDR1 is SNHLY and CDR2 FYNNEI. V lost 6 bases and J 0 bases, leaving 11 bases between the germline ends. There are 14 residues in the CDR3. The CDR3 DNA follows: TGTGCCAGCAGCTCCGGGACACTGAACACTGAAGCTTTCTTT. This translates into CASSSGTLNTEAFF. Together with reference TRBV2 and TRBJ1-1, the CDR3 gives the full variable domain: EPEVTQTPSHQVTQMGQEVILRCVPISNHLYFYWYRQILGQKVEFLVSFYNNEISEKSEIFDDQFSVERPDGSNFTLKIRSTKLEDSAMYFCASSSGTLNTEAFFGQGTRLTVV.

The gene calls are TRBV19 and TRBJ2-7; possibly TRBD1 or TRBD2 for D (5 bases each). Germline values: CDR1 LNHDA, CDR2 SQIVND (reference sequence). This CDR3 region has 11 residues. The V gene lost 3 bases and the J gene lost 7 bases, with 7 bases spanning the gap. The CDR3 DNA reads TGTGCCAGTAGTATGGGGACGGAGCAGTACTTC. Translating gives CASSMGTEQYF.

This chain links TRBV7-9 with TRBJ1-4; tentatively, D is TRBD1 (5 bases). The CDR3 sequence is 15 residues long. Germline lookup yields CDR1 SEHNR and CDR2 FQNEAQ (reference sequence). Trimming removed 1 base from V and 15 bases from J, with 21 bases in between. The CDR3 DNA sequence: TGTGCCAGCAGCTTAGTGGGAGGGGAAACACGGTCGTTGTTTTTT. As protein: CASSLVGGETRSLFF.

The chain joins TRBV11-3 to TRBJ2-7; no clear D gene. CDR3 length: 14 amino acids. Per germline, CDR1 SGHNT and CDR2 YENEEA. Trimming removed 1 base from V and 2 bases from J, with 9 bases in between. The CDR3 reads CASSLVGRPYEQYF. The CDR3 DNA is TGTGCCAGCAGCTTAGTTGGCCGCCCCTACGAGCAGTACTTC.

This clone was recorded once. The rearrangement uses TRBV5-6 and TRBJ1-2; 10 bases align to TRBD1. This CDR3 region has 14 residues. From germline, CDR1 is SGHDT and CDR2 YYEEEE. V shed 1 base and J 7 bases; nucleotides not matched to a gene: 4. In nucleotides, the CDR3 is TGTGCCAGCAGCTTGTGGGGACAGGGGTCTGGCTACACCTTC. Amino acid sequence: CASSLWGQGSGYTF. The full variable domain, its missing parts supplied by reference TRBV5-6 and TRBJ1-2, is DAGVTQSPTHLIKTRGQQVTLRCSPKSGHDTVSWYQQALGQGPQFIFQYYEEEERQRGNFPDRFSGHQFPNYSSELNVNALLLGDSALYLCASSLWGQGSGYTFGSGTRLTVV.

This clone was seen a single time. The chain combines TRBV7-9 with TRBJ2-1; 13 positions agree with TRBD2. Germline V gene lookup returns CDR1 SEHNR and CDR2 FQNEAQ (reference sequence). J was trimmed by 0 bases and V by 2 bases; bases with no gene match: 4. CDR3 length: 18 amino acids. The CDR3 loop is CASSLRGLAGSSYNEQFF. The CDR3 DNA follows: TGTGCCAGCAGCTTAAGGGGACTAGCGGGGAGCTCCTACAATGAGCAGTTCTTC.

The V call is TRBV19, the J call TRBJ2-1; 11 bases line up with TRBD1. The length of the CDR3 is 15 residues. Germline lookup yields CDR1 LNHDA and CDR2 SQIVND (reference sequence). Trimming at V came to 3 bases and at J to 7 bases, leaving 5 bases not matched to a gene. The CDR3: CASSMGTGGFNEQFF. The DNA of the CDR3 is TGTGCCAGTAGTATGGGGACAGGGGGGTTTAATGAGCAGTTCTTC.

The J gene is TRBJ1-1, the V gene TRBV11-2; tentative D call: TRBD1 (5 bases). The CDR3 consists of 15 residues. V was pared by 5 bases and J by 3 bases, with 16 bases between. The germline CDR1 and CDR2 sequences are SGHAT and FQNNGV. The chain's CDR3 is CASSLRPGQYTEAFF. The CDR3 bases are TGTGCCAGCAGCCTACGCCCCGGACAATACACTGAAGCTTTCTTT.

The chain recombines TRBV6-5 with TRBJ1-6, with 7 bases lining up with TRBD1. V lost 3 bases, J lost 7 bases, and 6 bases stayed unmatched. CDR3 size: 15 residues. Germline CDR1 MNHEY, CDR2 SVGAGI. CDR3 in amino acids: CASSYRQGSNSPLHF. The CDR3 nucleotides are TGTGCCAGCAGTTATAGACAGGGAAGCAATTCACCCCTCCACTTT.

The rearrangement links TRBV19 to TRBJ2-1, with a possible D match to TRBD1 (6 bases). The germline V and J ends were trimmed by 3 bases and 15 bases, with 15 bases remaining between them. CDR1 and CDR2 (germline): LNHDA, SQIVND (reference sequence). The CDR3 runs 12 residues. The CDR3 is CASSMGGQYLFF. The CDR3 DNA reads TGTGCCAGTAGTATGGGCGGACAGTACTTGTTCTTC.

The CDR3 DNA reads TGTGCCACCAGCAGAGATCTCCTCCGGGGCACAGATACGCAGTATTTT. Amino acids: CATSRDLLRGTDTQYF. The rearrangement uses TRBV15 and TRBJ2-3; the D is unclear. The CDR3 has 16 residues. V was trimmed by 0 bases and J by 1 base, leaving 11 bases between them. Germline CDR1 is LNHNV and CDR2 is YYDKDF (reference sequence).

V usage is TRBV5-1 and J usage is TRBJ2-7; 9 bases are shared with TRBD1. Germline CDR1 reads SGHRS; CDR2 reads YFSETQ. CDR3 length equals 15 residues. The ends lost 0 bases at V and 2 bases at J; junction bases unmatched: 3. CDR3 loop: CASSLEQGATYEQYF. The CDR3 DNA follows: TGCGCCAGCAGCTTGGAACAGGGGGCCACCTACGAGCAGTACTTC.

CDR3 nucleotide sequence: TGTGCCAGCTCACCAGCTGCGGGGGGGCCCGGAGATACGCAGTATTTT. Its translation: CASSPAAGGPGDTQYF. This sequence joins TRBV18 and TRBJ2-3, with 9 bases lining up with TRBD2. The V and J ends lost 2 bases and 5 bases, in that order; junction bases with no gene match: 8. The V gene's germline CDR1 is KGHSH and CDR2 LQKENI. CDR3 length: 16 residues.

The chain recombines TRBV11-2 with TRBJ1-2; D remains ambiguous. V shed 0 bases and J shed 0 bases, with 8 bases lying between them. The CDR3 spans 15 residues. Looked up from germline, CDR1 is SGHAT and CDR2 is FQNNGV. Written as DNA, the CDR3 is TGTGCCAGCAGCTTAGAAGCCAGCACTAACTATGGCTACACCTTC. Its protein is CASSLEASTNYGYTF. Using reference TRBV11-2 and TRBJ1-2 for the parts outside the CDR3, the full variable domain is EAGVAQSPRYKIIEKRQSVAFWCNPISGHATLYWYQQILGQGPKLLIQFQNNGVVDDSQLPKDRFSAERLKGVDSTLKIQPAKLEDSAVYLCASSLEASTNYGYTFGSGTRLTVV.

The chain couples TRBV9 to TRBJ1-1; no clear D. Germline CDR1 SGDLS, CDR2 YYNGEE. V was trimmed by 4 bases and J by 8 bases, leaving 18 bases between them. The length of the CDR3 is 14 residues. As DNA, the CDR3 is TGTGCCAGCAGCCCCCATGCGGAGGCGCACGAAGCTTTCTTT. Translated: CASSPHAEAHEAFF.

This chain links TRBV28 with TRBJ1-4; no clear D gene. The germline V and J ends were trimmed by 7 bases and 5 bases, with 14 bases remaining between them. The CDR3 is 14 amino acids. CDR1 MDHEN and CDR2 SYDVKM come from the germline V gene. This CDR3 reads CASTPHDGNEKLFF. CDR3 in DNA: TGTGCCAGCACCCCTCATGACGGGAATGAAAAACTGTTTTTT.

The chain combines TRBV6-7 with TRBJ2-5; D might be TRBD1 or TRBD2, each matching 5 bases. TRBV6-7 is an open reading frame, and its role is uncertain. This CDR3 spans 13 amino acids. Trimming left V 7 bases short and J 5 bases short, with 14 bases between. CDR3 region: CASTPGPEETQYF. CDR3 sequence (DNA): TGTGCCAGCACCCCGGGACCGGAGGAGACCCAGTACTTC.